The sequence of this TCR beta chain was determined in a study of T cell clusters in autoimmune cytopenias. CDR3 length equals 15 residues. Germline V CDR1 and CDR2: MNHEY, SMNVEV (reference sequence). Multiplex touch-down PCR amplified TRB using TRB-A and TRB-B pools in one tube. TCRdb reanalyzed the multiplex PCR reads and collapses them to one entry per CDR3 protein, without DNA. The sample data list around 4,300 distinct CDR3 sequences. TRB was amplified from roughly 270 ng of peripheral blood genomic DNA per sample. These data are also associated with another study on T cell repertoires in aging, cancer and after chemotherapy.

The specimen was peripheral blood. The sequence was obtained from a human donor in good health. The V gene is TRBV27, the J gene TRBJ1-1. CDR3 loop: CASSLRGLMNTEAFF.